The present T cell receptor (beta chain) was sequenced within a study of T cell changes during pregnancy in multiple sclerosis. This clone occurred once. The CDR3 extends over 13 amino acids. The germline V gene has CDR1 SNHLY and CDR2 FYNNEI. V was cut by 9 bases and J by 2 bases, with 13 bases left in between. TCRdb keeps only in-frame clones here, not all; method: immunoSEQ multiplex PCR. This table holds 90,000 or so clones, more than 85% found once. This sample comprised peripheral blood, obtained in the first trimester of pregnancy. The chain carries TRBV2 and TRBJ1-1, with D perhaps matching TRBD1 (6 bases). This receptor was taken from a female donor in good health, enrolled as a control in a pregnancy study. CDR3 in DNA: TGTGCCAGTTTCCGGGACATCAACACTGAAGCTTTCTTT. It translates to CASFRDINTEAFF.